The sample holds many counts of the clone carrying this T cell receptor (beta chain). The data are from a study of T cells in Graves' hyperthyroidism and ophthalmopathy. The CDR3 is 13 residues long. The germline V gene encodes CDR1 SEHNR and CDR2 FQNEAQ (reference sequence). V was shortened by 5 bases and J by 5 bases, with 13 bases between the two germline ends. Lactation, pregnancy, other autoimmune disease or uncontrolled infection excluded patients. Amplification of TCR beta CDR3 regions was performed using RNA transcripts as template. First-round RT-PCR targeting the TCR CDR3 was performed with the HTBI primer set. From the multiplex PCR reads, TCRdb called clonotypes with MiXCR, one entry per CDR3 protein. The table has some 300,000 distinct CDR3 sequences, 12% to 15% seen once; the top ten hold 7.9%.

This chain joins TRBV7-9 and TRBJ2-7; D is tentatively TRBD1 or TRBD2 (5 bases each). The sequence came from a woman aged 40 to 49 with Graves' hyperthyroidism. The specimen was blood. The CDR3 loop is CASSPAVGDEQYF. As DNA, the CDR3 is TGTGCCAGCAGCCCCGCGGTGGGGGACGAGCAGTACTTC.